The clone carrying this T cell receptor beta chain has just a few counts. Its antigen is not known. The CDR3 consists of 14 residues. The V end lost 8 bases, the J end lost 5 bases, and 16 bases lay between the germline ends. Germline V CDR1 and CDR2: SNHLY, FYNNEI. This entry comes from a study of beta chain features in type 1 diabetes. Overall study results and limits: TCRB repertoires of naive, central memory and Treg cells appeared more similar among patients than among healthy donors. Since sequencing was performed on cDNA, cells with high TCR expression could be over-represented. More deletions and fewer insertions at VDJ junctions were found in patients with type 1 diabetes.

The investigators reverse transcribed all of the isolated RNA, so they sequenced expressed TCRB transcripts. Regulatory, naive and central memory T cell samples averaged approximately 3.5 million reads. The assay was immunoSEQ multiplex PCR, and TCRdb's table has in-frame clones only and misses some. Among 400,000 to 450,000 clones listed, approximately 15% were seen once. Sequencing was done on a sample of naive CD4+ T cells from blood. The TCR was taken from a young man in good health. The chain has TRBV2 and TRBJ2-1; D not certain. CDR3 protein: CASASDPGHNEQFF. The CDR3 nucleotides are TGTGCCAGCGCGAGCGACCCGGGCCACAATGAGCAGTTCTTC.